This T cell receptor beta chain comes out of a study of T cells after yellow fever vaccination (dated by TCRdb to about 2019). Looking at the study overall: The SMART-Seq v4 Ultra Low Input RNA kit was used to prepare libraries from fractions with low cell numbers. To follow T-cell clones before and after primary and booster YFV17D yellow fever vaccination, bulk TCR alpha and beta repertoires were sequenced over time. Two healthy male donors, one aged 18 to 30 and one aged 30 to 39 years, were included in the cohort. Blood was collected at multiple timepoints before and after primary and secondary immunization, and bulk PBMC replicates and cell subsets were isolated.

TCR cDNA was synthesized by 5'RACE template switching, which introduced a universal primer site and unique molecular identifiers. cDNA synthesis was primed from both the TCR alpha and TCR beta constant segments. Libraries were amplified in two PCR steps, with sample barcodes and sequencing adapters added in the second step. Sequencing of libraries was performed on Illumina HiSeq 2500 (2x100 bp) or NovaSeq (2x150 bp). The original pipeline was this. Reads were demultiplexed and collapsed into UMI consensus sequences with MIGEC, and V(D)J alignment was performed with MiXCR. Vaccine-responding clonotypes were defined with edgeR using replicate PBMC samples, requiring FDR below 0.01 and a log2 fold change above 5 up to day 15. Each bulk clonotype was labeled CD4 or CD8 based on which sequenced repertoire, CD4 or CD8, contained the clonotype at higher abundance. TCRdb took the public reads, trimmed them with fastp at Q25, ran MiXCR for clone calling and kept in-frame beta chains. One record per CDR3 amino acid sequence lists the most common genes and DNA. The V and J calls and clone size are TCRdb's, not the authors'. In this sample the table shows hundreds of thousands of distinct CDR3 sequences, about 13% of which occur a single time. Over 13% of the sample is in the top ten clones.

From the cysteine through the phenylalanine, the CDR3 covers 17 amino acids. Solely the CDR3 DNA is kept, with 51 bases framed from the first base. The germline V gene gives CDR1 as SGHTA and CDR2 as FQGNSA. Unmatched junction bases come to 9, with V trimmed by 5 bases and J by 0 bases. This clonotype came up a few times. Which antigen it targets is not known. No much larger clone exists at a distance of one base, and base qualities are not known. The sample's treatment or condition label, decoded: live attenuated yellow fever vaccine strain. At each blood-draw timepoint, two biological replicates of bulk PBMCs were obtained. A standard Ficoll-Paque protocol was used to isolate PBMCs from peripheral blood. TriZol was used to extract RNA from bulk PBMCs, CD4 and CD8 fractions, and dextramer-positive and dextramer-negative fractions. Beyond this particular receptor, the publication reports: A small fraction of clonotypes appeared in both the CD4 and CD8 compartments, likely as a result of convergent recombination. Compared with the primary T-cell response, the secondary T-cell response was weaker but faster, peaking on day 5 rather than day 15. FACS-sorted repertoires could contain abundant contaminating clonotypes from the bulk population, so computational filtering was required. The study included only two donors, which limits how far the findings can be generalized. Most clones expanded after primary vaccination were re-detected after the booster (96% of CD4 and around 88% of CD8), suggesting broad memory maintenance.

The sequences come from PBMCs, collected on the day of the yellow fever booster vaccination. This receptor was obtained from a man aged 25 to 40 who received the YFV17D yellow fever vaccine. Recombination connected TRBV7-2 to TRBJ2-2; 7 middle bases align to TRBD2. The nucleotide sequence is TGTGCCAGCAGCGCGCCTTCACTAGCGACGAACACCGGGGAGCTGTTTTTT. This codes for CASSAPSLATNTGELFF.